These T cell receptor beta chains were read from a single sample in a study of blood T cell repertoires in COVID-19. Using immunoSEQ multiplex PCR, the repertoire was profiled, and TCRdb retains in-frame clones only, with some absent. This table holds under 65,000 clones, about 80% found once. Sequencing input: peripheral blood. Source of these receptors: a woman aged 60-70 years with acute or convalescent COVID-19. The CDR3 runs from the conserved cysteine through the conserved F or W. Fields, in order: clone size, V gene, J gene, D gene, CDR3 DNA, CDR3 protein. A D gene is named only where the DNA matches it firmly. The size field is filled for only some rows; it gives once, few, many or a size class.

clone_size: -
v_call: TRBV4-2
j_call: TRBJ1-4
d_call: -
cdr3_nt: TGTGCCAGCAGCTCTATACAGGGCCAGGGAGAAAAACTGTTTTTT
cdr3_aa: CASSSIQGQGEKLFF

clone_size: -
v_call: TRBV10-3
j_call: TRBJ1-1
d_call: -
cdr3_nt: TGTGCCATCGGGGGCAATGGTGAAGCTTTCTTT
cdr3_aa: CAIGGNGEAFF

clone_size: -
v_call: TRBV11-2
j_call: TRBJ2-1
d_call: -
cdr3_nt: TGTGCCAGCAGCTTAATTGCGGATGAGCAGTTCTTC
cdr3_aa: CASSLIADEQFF

clone_size: -
v_call: TRBV9
j_call: TRBJ2-3
d_call: TRBD2
cdr3_nt: TGTGCCAGCAGCGCTCTAGCGGGGGGGCCCCCAGATACGCAGTATTTT
cdr3_aa: CASSALAGGPPDTQYF

clone_size: -
v_call: TRBV30
j_call: TRBJ1-2
d_call: -
cdr3_nt: TGTGCCTTCTCCGCTACAGGGTATGGCTACACCTTC
cdr3_aa: CAFSATGYGYTF

clone_size: -
v_call: TRBV7-8
j_call: TRBJ2-7
d_call: -
cdr3_nt: TGTGCCAGCGTCAGGGGTTACGAGCAGTACTTC
cdr3_aa: CASVRGYEQYF

clone_size: -
v_call: TRBV7-2
j_call: TRBJ2-7
d_call: -
cdr3_nt: TGTGCCAGCAGCCCCACAGGCTACGAGCAGTACTTC
cdr3_aa: CASSPTGYEQYF

clone_size: -
v_call: TRBV24-1
j_call: TRBJ2-1
d_call: -
cdr3_nt: TGTGCCACCAGTGATTTAGGGGGTGGGCAGTTCTTC
cdr3_aa: CATSDLGGGQFF

clone_size: -
v_call: TRBV15
j_call: TRBJ1-1
d_call: -
cdr3_nt: TGTGCCACCAGCAGAGGGGCAGACACTGAAGCTTTCTTT
cdr3_aa: CATSRGADTEAFF

clone_size: once
v_call: TRBV20-1
j_call: TRBJ2-3
d_call: TRBD1
cdr3_nt: TGCAGTGCTAGTATAGGCGGGACAGGGCCCACAGATACGCAGTATTTT
cdr3_aa: CSASIGGTGPTDTQYF

clone_size: -
v_call: TRBV6-2/TRBV6-3
j_call: TRBJ2-5
d_call: TRBD2
cdr3_nt: TGTGCCAGCAGTTACTCGCCTAGCGGAAAAGAGACCCAGTACTTC
cdr3_aa: CASSYSPSGKETQYF

clone_size: medium-sized
v_call: TRBV15
j_call: TRBJ2-7
d_call: TRBD2
cdr3_nt: TGTGCCACCAGCAGAGAGCGGGGGGGATACGAGCAGTACTTC
cdr3_aa: CATSRERGGYEQYF

clone_size: few
v_call: TRBV4-1
j_call: TRBJ2-1
d_call: -
cdr3_nt: TGCGCCAGCAGCCAAGAGGGGACTCCAGGCTCCTACAATGAGCAGTTCTTC
cdr3_aa: CASSQEGTPGSYNEQFF

clone_size: -
v_call: TRBV19
j_call: TRBJ2-7
d_call: -
cdr3_nt: TGTGCCAGTAGTATAGGCTTTTGGACGGACAGAACCTACGAGCAGTACTTC
cdr3_aa: CASSIGFWTDRTYEQYF

clone_size: -
v_call: TRBV6-5
j_call: TRBJ1-1
d_call: TRBD1
cdr3_nt: TGTGCCAGCGCACGTCGCGGGACAGAGGGCACTGAAGCTTTCTTT
cdr3_aa: CASARRGTEGTEAFF

clone_size: few
v_call: TRBV5-4
j_call: TRBJ1-6
d_call: TRBD1
cdr3_nt: TGTGCCAGCAGCTTGGATAACAGGGGGGACTCACCCCTCCACTTT
cdr3_aa: CASSLDNRGDSPLHF

clone_size: -
v_call: TRBV5-1
j_call: TRBJ1-1
d_call: TRBD1
cdr3_nt: TGCGCCAGCAGCTTTTCGGCAGGGGGTACTGAAGCTTTCTTT
cdr3_aa: CASSFSAGGTEAFF

clone_size: once
v_call: TRBV4-2
j_call: TRBJ2-1
d_call: TRBD2
cdr3_nt: TGTGCCAGCAGCCAATTGGGGACTAGCGGGGGAAATGAGCAGTTCTTC
cdr3_aa: CASSQLGTSGGNEQFF

clone_size: -
v_call: TRBV6-4
j_call: TRBJ2-1
d_call: TRBD1
cdr3_nt: TGTGCCAGCAGTGACTTCCCGGGACAGGGGTCCTACAATGAGCAGTTCTTC
cdr3_aa: CASSDFPGQGSYNEQFF

clone_size: -
v_call: TRBV5-1
j_call: TRBJ2-2
d_call: -
cdr3_nt: TGCGCCAGCAGCTTCGGACAGAACACCGGGGAGCTGTTTTTT
cdr3_aa: CASSFGQNTGELFF

clone_size: -
v_call: TRBV28
j_call: TRBJ1-1
d_call: -
cdr3_nt: TGTGCCAGCAGTTTATCTAAGGGTTGGGGGGTCGGTGAAGCTTTCTTT
cdr3_aa: CASSLSKGWGVGEAFF

clone_size: -
v_call: TRBV5-4
j_call: TRBJ2-3
d_call: TRBD2
cdr3_nt: TGTGCCAGCAGCTTGCCTGCGGGAGAGACAGATACGCAGTATTTT
cdr3_aa: CASSLPAGETDTQYF

clone_size: -
v_call: TRBV11-2
j_call: TRBJ2-3
d_call: -
cdr3_nt: TGTGCCAGCAGCTTAGTGGGACTGGGGGGGCGTGATACGCAGTATTTT
cdr3_aa: CASSLVGLGGRDTQYF

clone_size: -
v_call: TRBV19
j_call: TRBJ1-6
d_call: -
cdr3_nt: TGTGCCAGTACCAAGGACAGAAGCTCCTATAATTCACCCCTCCACTTT
cdr3_aa: CASTKDRSSYNSPLHF

clone_size: -
v_call: TRBV3-1/TRBV3-2
j_call: TRBJ2-5
d_call: TRBD2
cdr3_nt: TGTGCCAGCAGTAGCGGGGGCCGTCAAGAGACCCAGTACTTC
cdr3_aa: CASSSGGRQETQYF

clone_size: -
v_call: TRBV2
j_call: TRBJ1-4
d_call: -
cdr3_nt: TGTGCCAGCAGTGAAATTCCTAGGGACATCACACTGGATCCTAATGAAAAACTGTTTTTT
cdr3_aa: CASSEIPRDITLDPNEKLFF

clone_size: -
v_call: TRBV29-1
j_call: TRBJ1-4
d_call: -
cdr3_nt: TGCAGCGTCAGAAGATCGACTAATGAAAAACTGTTTTTT
cdr3_aa: CSVRRSTNEKLFF

clone_size: -
v_call: TRBV29-1
j_call: TRBJ2-1
d_call: -
cdr3_nt: TGCAGCACCGGTAGCTCCTACAATGAGCAGTTCTTC
cdr3_aa: CSTGSSYNEQFF

clone_size: -
v_call: TRBV29-1
j_call: TRBJ2-7
d_call: TRBD2
cdr3_nt: TGCAGCGGGGGGGGGAGCTCCTACGAGCAGTACTTC
cdr3_aa: CSGGGSSYEQYF

clone_size: -
v_call: TRBV30
j_call: TRBJ1-2
d_call: TRBD1
cdr3_nt: TGTGCCTGGAGTGTAGAGACAGGGGGCGGCTACACCTTC
cdr3_aa: CAWSVETGGGYTF

clone_size: few
v_call: TRBV6-5
j_call: TRBJ2-4
d_call: -
cdr3_nt: TGTGCCAGCAGTTACGACCGACAAAAAAACATTCAGTACTTC
cdr3_aa: CASSYDRQKNIQYF

clone_size: -
v_call: TRBV14
j_call: TRBJ1-2
d_call: -
cdr3_nt: TGTGCCAGCAGCTTACCTGGAGGCTTCTTGGGCTACACCTTC
cdr3_aa: CASSLPGGFLGYTF

clone_size: -
v_call: TRBV6-6
j_call: TRBJ2-3
d_call: TRBD1
cdr3_nt: TGTGCCAGCAGGGATACAGGGGCAGATACGCAGTATTTT
cdr3_aa: CASRDTGADTQYF